This TCR beta chain was captured by sequencing in a study of response to subunit inactivated influenza vaccine. Each CDR3 protein gets one entry after TCRdb re-called the RT-PCR reads with MiXCR. The repertoire holds about 570,000 distinct CDR3 sequences, with 12% as singletons. This clonotype was detected ten times or more. What it binds is not known. Trimming cost V 10 bases and J 3 bases; bases outside gene matches: 4. Germline V lookup: CDR1 ENHRY, CDR2 SYGVKD. The CDR3 is 12 amino acids. Whole-study findings and limits: The authors suggested that few new T cells are recruited per seasonal influenza vaccination.

The TCR was taken from a man between 45 and 60 years old who received an inactivated influenza vaccine. The sequencing here drew on PBMCs from blood, taken on the day of vaccination. The V gene is TRBV10-3, the J gene TRBJ2-5, with TRBD2 identical over 8 bases. The CDR3 DNA reads as TGTGCCACTGGGACTAGTGAAGAGACCCAGTACTTC. Protein: CATGTSEETQYF.